This record concerns one T cell receptor beta chain sequence. MiXCR, applied by TCRdb to the 5' RACE reads, yields one record per CDR3 protein. This table has roughly 40,000 distinct CDR3 sequences, 18% appearing once. In germline, CDR1 is SNHLY, CDR2 FYNNEI. Trimming took 4 bases from V and 4 from J, leaving 5 bases between them. This CDR3 is 11 amino acids long. The chain joins TRBV2 to TRBJ2-7; D is unclear. The source is a female donor with breast cancer. Sequencing was done on a sample of naive CD4+ T cells sorted from a lymph node. Sample subset: naive CD4+ T cells, CD4+CD45RA+CD25-. In nucleotides, the CDR3 is TGTGCCAGCAGTGTAAAATACGAGCAGTACTTC. Translating it yields CASSVKYEQYF. Using reference TRBV2 and TRBJ2-7 for the parts outside the CDR3, the full variable domain is EPEVTQTPSHQVTQMGQEVILRCVPISNHLYFYWYRQILGQKVEFLVSFYNNEISEKSEIFDDQFSVERPDGSNFTLKIRSTKLEDSAMYFCASSVKYEQYFGPGTRLTVT.